The 7 T cell receptor beta chains given below trace back to one sample, sequenced in a study of radiation and T cells in renal cell carcinoma. Measured with immunoSEQ multiplex PCR; TCRdb has only the in-frame clones, and not every one. The repertoire holds 100,000 to 150,000 clones, with roughly 80% as singletons. This sample's time point: baseline pretreatment blood. The treatment denotes: 15 Gy SBRT to primary tumor, nephrectomy 4 weeks later. The sample in question was blood, obtained from a patient whose treatment included radiotherapy and nephrectomy. Every receptor here comes from a woman aged 60-75 years with renal cell carcinoma.

The chain combines TRBV6-1 with TRBJ2-7, with D possibly being TRBD2 (5 bases). Germline CDR1 and CDR2: MNHNS and SASEGT. Trimming left V 4 bases short and J 5 bases short, with 15 bases between. This CDR3 comprises 14 residues. CDR3 region: CASSVTRSGDEQYF. For the CDR3, the DNA is TGTGCCAGCAGTGTTACCAGGAGCGGAGACGAGCAGTACTTC.

J is TRBJ2-3 and V is TRBV7-9; tentatively, D is TRBD1 or TRBD2 (6 bases each). This CDR3 has 17 amino acids. Germline V gene lookup returns CDR1 SEHNR and CDR2 FQNEAQ (reference sequence). V dropped 6 bases and J dropped 1 base, with 20 bases sitting between them. This chain's CDR3 is CASRGSRGRWGTDTQYF. The CDR3 bases are TGTGCCAGCAGGGGTTCTCGGGGGCGCTGGGGCACAGATACGCAGTATTTT.

The rearrangement links TRBV6-5 to TRBJ2-1; TRBD2 agrees at 7 bases. The length of the CDR3 is 15 residues. The junction had 13 bases not matched to a gene; V was cut back by 7 bases and J by 7 bases. The germline V gene encodes CDR1 MNHEY and CDR2 SVGAGI. DNA of the CDR3: TGTGCCAGCACCATTCAGTGGGGGGGTGGGAATGAGCAGTTCTTC. Amino acids: CASTIQWGGGNEQFF.

The gene calls are TRBV19 and TRBJ2-7; TRBD2 might be the D (6 bases). This CDR3 contains 15 residues. In germline, CDR1 is LNHDA, CDR2 SQIVND (reference sequence). With 3 bases removed from V and 2 bases from J, the gap between germline ends came to 14 bases. CDR3 DNA: TGTGCCAGTAGTATCGCTGCTAGCGAAACCTACGAGCAGTACTTC. Protein: CASSIAASETYEQYF.

The genes are TRBV5-4 and TRBJ1-2; perhaps TRBD1 as D (5 bases). CDR3 length equals 13 residues. Germline V gives CDR1 SGHNT, CDR2 YYREEE (reference sequence). V was cut by 2 bases and J by 3 bases, with 8 bases left in between. In DNA form, the CDR3 reads TGTGCCAGCAGCTTAGTCAGGGACTATGGCTACACCTTC. It translates to CASSLVRDYGYTF.

This clone was found once. This chain joins TRBV2 and TRBJ2-7, with D possibly being TRBD1 (6 bases). The germline V gene has CDR1 SNHLY and CDR2 FYNNEI. V was pared by 7 bases and J by 3 bases, with 19 bases between. This CDR3 is built from 15 residues. CDR3: CASTQQGSPLYEQYF. The CDR3 DNA is TGTGCCAGCACACAGCAGGGGTCTCCCCTCTACGAGCAGTACTTC. The whole variable domain, filled in from reference TRBV2 and TRBJ2-7, reads EPEVTQTPSHQVTQMGQEVILRCVPISNHLYFYWYRQILGQKVEFLVSFYNNEISEKSEIFDDQFSVERPDGSNFTLKIRSTKLEDSAMYFCASTQQGSPLYEQYFGPGTRLTVT.

The chain uses TRBV9 and TRBJ2-3, with D possibly TRBD2 on 6 matching bases. The V end was cut by 2 bases, the J end by 4 bases, with 17 bases between. The CDR3 has 16 amino acids. Per the germline V gene, CDR1 is SGDLS and CDR2 is YYNGEE. The CDR3: CASSVFGGLPADTQYF. DNA for the CDR3: TGTGCCAGCAGCGTCTTTGGGGGACTCCCAGCAGATACGCAGTATTTT.